This T cell receptor beta chain was recovered during a study of T-cell memory formation after mild COVID-19. At the level of the study: Clustering of TCRs was largely donor specific.

This clonotype occurred a few times. Its target is not known. This CDR3 spans 14 amino acids. The germline gives CDR1 SNHLY, CDR2 FYNNEI. Trimming stripped 2 bases from V and 2 bases from J, with 9 bases between. Researchers used 5'RACE with constant-segment primers to make TCR alpha and TCR beta cDNA libraries that carry sample barcodes and UMIs. TCRdb passed the 5' RACE reads through MiXCR, listing each CDR3 protein once. The data contain 350,000 to 400,000 distinct CDR3 sequences, 13% to 15% of them seen just once; the ten biggest clones take up roughly 22%. Study-wide findings and caveats: Contracting CD4+ clones lay largely in CM and EM, with CD8+ ones residing in EMRA. From day 15 to 85, contracting clones were balanced between CD4 and CD8, whereas later expanders leaned toward CD4+.

Sequenced input: PBMCs or a T cell subset sorted from them (not recorded which). The clonotype originates from a man aged 18 to 29 who had mild COVID-19 (a few samples of this study predate the infection). Cell type and time point are not known. The rearrangement joins TRBV2 to TRBJ1-1, with D hard to call. The CDR3 is CASSESGHNTEAFF. In DNA, the CDR3 is TGTGCCAGCAGTGAAAGTGGGCACAACACTGAAGCTTTCTTT. The full variable domain, completed using reference TRBV2 and TRBJ1-1, is EPEVTQTPSHQVTQMGQEVILRCVPISNHLYFYWYRQILGQKVEFLVSFYNNEISEKSEIFDDQFSVERPDGSNFTLKIRSTKLEDSAMYFCASSESGHNTEAFFGQGTRLTVV.